This T cell receptor beta chain was sequenced in a study of cytomegalovirus exposure and HLA in healthy donors. PCR amplification relied on 60 Vbeta primers (plus 13 Jbeta primers). Authors' methods: In a later analysis, 79 million or so unique TCR beta chains included roughly 11 million shared by two or more donors. Clones were read by immunoSEQ multiplex PCR, and TCRdb kept only the in-frame ones, dropping some. V, J and clone size reflect that table, while D and trimming were determined from the DNA. The sample contains hundreds of thousands of clones, around 88% of which appear only once. This CDR3 is 14 amino acids long. In germline, CDR1 is SGDLS, CDR2 YYNGEE. Trimming removed 1 base from V and 3 bases from J; junction bases left unmatched: 0. Healthy people donating bone marrow made up the donors.

The chain is built from TRBV9 and TRBJ2-3, with 9 nucleotides matching TRBD2. The source of this sequence is a woman under 30 in good health and CMV-seronegative. The source material was PBMCs. The CDR3 sequence is CASSVTSGTDTQYF. CDR3 sequence (DNA): TGTGCCAGCAGCGTAACTAGCGGGACAGATACGCAGTATTTT.